These 10 T cell receptor beta chains share one sample of origin, sequenced in a study of identical twins. MiXCR, applied by TCRdb to the 5' RACE reads, yields one record per CDR3 protein. The table records fewer than 500,000 distinct CDR3 sequences, around 24% of them present only once. These data are also associated with another study on T cells expressing NK-cell markers.

The sample taken for sequencing was CD4+ T cells sorted from blood. The source is a woman younger than 30 in good health.

The rearrangement joins TRBV6-5 to TRBJ2-4; tentatively, D is TRBD2 (5 bases). V was pared by 4 bases and J by 0 bases, with 13 bases between. The CDR3 is 16 amino acids. Germline V gene data show CDR1 as MNHEY and CDR2 as SVGAGI. The CDR3 DNA reads as TGTGCCAGCAGTTTCGGACGGGAAATAGCCAAAAACATTCAGTACTTC. This sequence encodes CASSFGREIAKNIQYF.

This clonotype has just a few counts. Here the CDR3 reads CSVATSTQYF. Written as DNA, the CDR3 is TGCAGCGTTGCCACCTCTACGCAGTATTTT. This rearrangement joins TRBV29-1 to TRBJ2-3; D is undetermined. The CDR3 has 10 residues. The germline V gene has CDR1 SQVTM and CDR2 ANQGSEA. The V end was cut by 4 bases, the J end by 8 bases, with 7 bases between.

This clonotype was observed at least ten times. J is TRBJ1-4 and V is TRBV7-9; TRBD1 matches at 9 bases. The J segment lost 8 bases and the V segment lost 5 bases, leaving 6 bases of the junction unmatched. This CDR3 region has 14 residues. Germline-derived CDR1 and CDR2 are SEHNR and FQNEAQ (reference sequence). CDR3 coding DNA: TGTGCCAGCAGCCTAGGACAGGGGAACGAAAAACTGTTTTTT. Translation: CASSLGQGNEKLFF.

This clonotype was observed many times. The rearrangement uses TRBV12-3 or TRBV12-4 and TRBJ1-6; 7 nucleotides match TRBD1. V was pared by 6 bases and J by 8 bases, with 1 base of the junction left unmatched. This CDR3 contains 12 residues. Here the CDR3 reads CASRDRDSPLHF. DNA for the CDR3: TGTGCCAGCAGAGACAGGGATTCACCCCTCCACTTT.

The chain has TRBV5-1 and TRBJ1-3; D unresolved. Trimming pared 1 base from V and 2 bases from J, leaving 7 bases between. Germline values: CDR1 SGHRS, CDR2 YFSETQ. The CDR3 loop spans 14 amino acids. The CDR3 sequence is CASSLLGAGNTIYF. The CDR3 DNA is TGCGCCAGCAGCTTGCTCGGGGCTGGAAACACCATATATTTT.

This clonotype was picked up one time. The CDR3 region is CASSFRPFSSYEQYF. Written as DNA, the CDR3 is TGTGCCAGCAGCTTCAGGCCCTTCAGCTCCTACGAGCAGTACTTC. V usage is TRBV5-6 and J usage is TRBJ2-7; no definite D call. This CDR3 contains 15 residues. From germline, CDR1 is SGHDT and CDR2 YYEEEE. Trimming cost V 2 bases and J 0 bases, with 12 bases left between them.

V is TRBV5-1 and J is TRBJ1-2; D might be TRBD1 (5 bases). Germline assignment: CDR1 SGHRS and CDR2 YFSETQ. Trimming left V 4 bases short and J 0 bases short, with 10 bases between. The CDR3 contains 14 residues. The CDR3 is CASSQTASNYGYTF. The CDR3 nucleotides are TGCGCCAGCAGCCAGACAGCCTCTAACTATGGCTACACCTTC.

This clonotype occurred a few times. This sequence joins TRBV20-1 and TRBJ2-7; D not resolved. The CDR3 has 16 residues. The germline gives CDR1 DFQATT, CDR2 SNEGSKA (reference sequence). V shed 6 bases and J shed 3 bases, with 24 bases lying between them. The CDR3 DNA reads TGCAGTGCCCGAGGACCTCTTGCGAAGGGTGACTACGAGCAGTACTTC. It specifies CSARGPLAKGDYEQYF.

This clonotype was counted between two and nine times. V gene TRBV30 combines with J gene TRBJ2-7; D call uncertain. Deletions cut 4 bases from V and 4 bases from J, with 8 bases between. The CDR3 covers 11 residues. Germline V gives CDR1 GTSNPN, CDR2 SVGIG (reference sequence). The CDR3 region has the DNA TGTGCCTGGAACGATCGGTACGAGCAGTACTTC. It codes for CAWNDRYEQYF.

The chain links TRBV9 to TRBJ2-2, with TRBD2 identical over 7 bases. The V segment lost 2 bases and the J segment 7 bases; nucleotides outside the gene matches: 8. The CDR3 contains 15 residues. Germline-derived CDR1 and CDR2 are SGDLS and YYNGEE. The CDR3: CASSVPGTKGGELFF. The CDR3 DNA follows: TGTGCCAGCAGCGTCCCCGGGACTAAGGGCGGGGAGCTGTTTTTT.